One T cell receptor (beta chain) is described in this entry. The antigen is not known. Treatment described: approximately 10-day PBMC culture with coronavirus spike peptide pools or control peptides (ViraFEST assay). Gathering of the CD4+ T cells, from the unexposed donor, took place before the COVID-19 pandemic (2011-2018). IL-2 at about 11 IU/ml and peptide pools at 10 ug/ml were added to PBMCs cultured at approximately 2 million per well. Unexposed-donor CD4+ T cells were probed with SARS-CoV-2 S/N and four cold-coronavirus spikes, cells permitting. The sample comes from a study of vaccination and CD4 T cells after COVID-19. Across the whole study: Stimuli were overlapping spike peptide pools of SARS-CoV-2 and three common cold coronaviruses (HCoV-NL63, HCoV-OC43, HCoV-229E).

Study-wide results and caveats: In median terms, SARS-CoV-2-reactive clonotypes went from approximately 21 to 40, a nonsignificant rise.

The Oncomine TCR Beta short-read assay was what sequenced the DNA obtained from cultured CD4+ T cells. MiXCR, applied by TCRdb to the PCR reads, yields one record per CDR3 protein. The sample shows about 4,400 distinct CDR3 sequences, more than 25% of them seen only once. Germline V gene data show CDR1 as SEHNR and CDR2 as FQNEAQ (reference sequence). V was clipped by 1 base and J by 4 bases, with 5 bases between them. This CDR3 has 13 amino acids. Material: CD4+ T cells from blood, cultured in vitro. V and J are TRBV7-9 and TRBJ1-5; D unresolved. This TCR was sampled from a human donor in good health. The CDR3 bases are TGTGCCAGCAGCTTAGATGGGAATCAGCCCCAGCATTTT. This sequence encodes CASSLDGNQPQHF.